This record covers a single T cell receptor beta chain. The sample is drawn from a study of cytomegalovirus exposure and HLA in healthy donors. The study ran its PCR with 60 Vbeta and 13 Jbeta primers. Libraries were prepared by immunoSEQ multiplex PCR; TCRdb keeps only in-frame clonotypes and omits some of them. Of roughly 150,000 clones in the sample, roughly 70% were seen once. This CDR3 spans 17 amino acids. Between the trimmed V and J ends, which lost 1 base and 4 bases, there was a span of 20 bases. Germline assignment: CDR1 LNHNV and CDR2 YYDKDF (reference sequence). The material sequenced was PBMCs. The clonotype was recovered from a male donor in good health and CMV-seronegative. The chain links TRBV15 to TRBJ2-7; D is possibly TRBD2 (6 bases). The chain's CDR3 is CATSRVGGSGGRYEQYF. The DNA of the CDR3 is TGTGCCACCAGCAGAGTGGGGGGATCGGGTGGCCGGTACGAGCAGTACTTC.